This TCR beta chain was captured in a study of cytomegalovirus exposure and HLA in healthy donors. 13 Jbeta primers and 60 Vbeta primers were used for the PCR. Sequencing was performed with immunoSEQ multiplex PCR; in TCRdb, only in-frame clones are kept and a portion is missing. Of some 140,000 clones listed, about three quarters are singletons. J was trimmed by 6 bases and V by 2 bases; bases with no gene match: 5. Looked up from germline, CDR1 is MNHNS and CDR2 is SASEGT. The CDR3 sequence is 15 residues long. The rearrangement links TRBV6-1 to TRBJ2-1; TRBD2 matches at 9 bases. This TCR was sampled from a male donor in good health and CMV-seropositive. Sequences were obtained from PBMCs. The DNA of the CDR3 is TGTGCCAGCAGTGAACAGGGACTAGCTCCCAATGAGCAGTTCTTC. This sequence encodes CASSEQGLAPNEQFF.